This T cell receptor (beta chain) is drawn from a study of T cells in Graves' hyperthyroidism and ophthalmopathy. The CDR3 loop spans 16 amino acids. CDR1 ENHRY and CDR2 SYGVKD come from the germline V gene. V dropped 4 bases and J dropped 12; count of bases not matched to a gene: 10. No progression to ophthalmopathy during 18 months of follow-up defined stable disease. Reasons for excluding patients were uncontrolled infection, other autoimmune disease, pregnancy or lactation. Points from the study as a whole: In blood, most of the thyroid clonotypes expanded above 0.001 were also present.

RNA transcripts gave rise to amplified TCR beta CDR3 regions. First-round RT-PCR with HTBI primers amplified the TCR CDR3 region. TCRdb independently ran MiXCR on the multiplex PCR reads; one entry per CDR3 protein. Here the sample spans 560,000 or so distinct CDR3 sequences, around 45% being singletons. Turning to this clonotype: The target antigen is unknown.

This sequence joins TRBV10-3 and TRBJ1-6; 12 nucleotides align to TRBD1. The material sequenced was peripheral blood or thyroid tissue (not recorded which). This clonotype was obtained from a woman aged 18-30 years with Graves' hyperthyroidism. CDR3 protein: CAISARPGTGGLPLHF. The CDR3 DNA sequence: TGTGCCATCAGTGCTCGTCCCGGGACAGGGGGCTTACCCCTCCACTTT.